Presented here are 28 T cell receptor beta chains from one specimen sequenced in a study of monozygotic twins with cystic fibrosis. Some clones are missing from TCRdb's copy, which holds only in-frame ones; the method was immunoSEQ multiplex PCR. The sample contains roughly 28,000 clones, 85% of which appear only once. The material sequenced was blood. These receptors were collected from a girl aged 2-10 years with cystic fibrosis.

The chain carries TRBV27 and TRBJ2-7; TRBD1 matches at 7 bases. Germline CDR1 is MNHEY and CDR2 is SMNVEV (reference sequence). The CDR3 covers 13 residues. The CDR3: CASSGTASYEQYF. The DNA of the CDR3 is TGTGCTAGCTCCGGGACAGCCAGCTACGAGCAGTACTTC.

V gene TRBV5-8 combines with J gene TRBJ1-2, with no clear D. This CDR3 region has 14 residues. Trimming stripped 4 bases from V and 2 bases from J, with 12 bases between. Germline V gene lookup returns CDR1 SGHTS and CDR2 YDEGEE. The CDR3 DNA sequence: TGTGCCAGCAGCCCAGTCTCGCGGAACTATGGCTACACCTTC. Protein product: CASSPVSRNYGYTF.

The rearrangement uses TRBV7-2 and TRBJ2-1; 8 bases align to TRBD2. This CDR3 comprises 15 residues. Trimming at V came to 5 bases and at J to 2 bases, leaving 5 bases not matched to a gene. Germline V gene sequence: CDR1 SGHTA, CDR2 FQGNSA. In DNA form, the CDR3 reads TGTGCCAGCAGCCTCACTAGCGGACCCTACAATGAGCAGTTCTTC. This gives the protein CASSLTSGPYNEQFF.

The genes are TRBV15 and TRBJ2-7, with D maybe TRBD1 (6 bases). Trimming pared 5 bases from V and 2 bases from J, leaving 16 bases between. This CDR3 is 15 amino acids long. The V gene's germline CDR1 is LNHNV and CDR2 YYDKDF (reference sequence). In nucleotides, the CDR3 is TGTGCCACCAGCCGCCGGGACACAAGCACCTACGAGCAGTACTTC. Protein: CATSRRDTSTYEQYF.

The chain links TRBV15 to TRBJ2-1; D is unresolved. Germline V lookup: CDR1 LNHNV, CDR2 YYDKDF (reference sequence). The CDR3 runs 14 residues. V was clipped by 1 base and J by 3 bases, with 7 bases between them. The DNA for the CDR3 is TGTGCCACCAGCAGAGGCGGCGACTACAATGAGCAGTTCTTC. Residues: CATSRGGDYNEQFF.

The chain links TRBV30 to TRBJ2-7, with D uncertain. Germline CDR1 is GTSNPN and CDR2 is SVGIG (reference sequence). Trimming pared 0 bases from V and 7 bases from J, leaving 10 bases between. The CDR3 spans 12 residues. CDR3 residues: CAWSVGRREQYF. The CDR3 nucleotides are TGTGCCTGGAGTGTGGGTCGCCGGGAGCAGTACTTC.

This clone was counted only a few times. This chain connects TRBV27 to TRBJ1-2, with D possibly TRBD1 on 5 matching bases. This CDR3 comprises 17 residues. The germline CDR1 and CDR2 sequences are MNHEY and SMNVEV (reference sequence). V was clipped by 0 bases and J by 8 bases, with 22 bases between them. The DNA of the CDR3 is TGTGCCAGCAGTTTATCATGGAGAGGGGACCTTCTCCACGGCTACACCTTC. Its translation is CASSLSWRGDLLHGYTF.

Written as DNA, the CDR3 is TGTGCCAGCAGTTCCCGCGGCGGAGGCAATCAGCCCCAGCATTTT. It codes for CASSSRGGGNQPQHF. This chain joins TRBV7-2 and TRBJ1-5; the D is unclear. Per the germline V gene, CDR1 is SGHTA and CDR2 is FQGNSA. CDR3 length equals 15 residues. V lost 6 bases and J 2 bases, leaving 14 bases between the germline ends.

The chain employs TRBV10-3 and TRBJ2-7; 8 nucleotides line up with TRBD1. Germline-derived CDR1 and CDR2 are ENHRY and SYGVKD. The junction had 4 bases not matched to a gene; V was cut back by 5 bases and J by 1 base. The CDR3 contains 14 residues. The CDR3 spells CAISPTGASYEQYF. CDR3 nucleotides: TGTGCCATCAGTCCGACAGGGGCTTCCTACGAGCAGTACTTC.

The rearrangement joins TRBV5-1 to TRBJ1-1; D is perhaps TRBD1 (5 bases). V was clipped by 0 bases and J by 6 bases, with 12 bases between them. The CDR3 is 14 amino acids. CDR1 is SGHRS, CDR2 YFSETQ, per germline. This CDR3 reads CASSLAPEGPEAFF. Written as DNA, the CDR3 is TGCGCCAGCAGCTTGGCGCCCGAGGGACCTGAAGCTTTCTTT.

V gene TRBV5-6 combines with J gene TRBJ1-4, with D perhaps matching TRBD1 (5 bases). CDR3 length: 14 amino acids. V gave up 8 bases and J gave up 5 bases, with 16 bases separating them. Germline loops: CDR1 SGHDT, CDR2 YYEEEE. CDR3 loop: CARTRGNGNEKLFF. The CDR3 DNA is TGTGCCAGGACACGGGGCAATGGAAATGAAAAACTGTTTTTT.

The chain recombines TRBV30 with TRBJ1-5; 11 bases are a match to TRBD1. Trimming took 3 bases from V and 3 from J; bases not matched to a gene: 7. Germline V gene data show CDR1 as GTSNPN and CDR2 as SVGIG (reference sequence). The CDR3 consists of 16 residues. DNA for the CDR3: TGTGCCTGGAGCCAGACGGGACAGGGGGTCAATCAGCCCCAGCATTTT. Its translation: CAWSQTGQGVNQPQHF.

V is TRBV29-1 and J is TRBJ2-2; TRBD2 matches 10 bases. Germline V gene lookup returns CDR1 SQVTM and CDR2 ANQGSEA. The CDR3 is made up of 12 amino acids. As DNA, the CDR3 is TGCGGCGGACTAGCGGACACCGGGGAGCTGTTTTTT. Protein sequence: CGGLADTGELFF.

This chain joins TRBV6-1 and TRBJ1-1; 7 nucleotides align to TRBD1. V shed 6 bases and J 0 bases; nucleotides not matched to a gene: 7. The CDR3 loop spans 15 amino acids. Germline loops: CDR1 MNHNS, CDR2 SASEGT. The CDR3 DNA reads TGTGCCAGCAGCACAGGGGTTTTACTGAACACTGAAGCTTTCTTT. It codes for CASSTGVLLNTEAFF.

The chain carries TRBV15 and TRBJ2-2, with D perhaps TRBD1 (5 bases). CDR1 is LNHNV and CDR2 is YYDKDF in the germline V gene (reference sequence). This CDR3 contains 15 residues. V lost 0 bases to trimming and J lost 6 bases, with 11 bases between them. The CDR3 is CATSREPPGSGELFF. The CDR3, as DNA: TGTGCCACCAGCAGAGAGCCCCCAGGGTCCGGGGAGCTGTTTTTT.

This clone was detected only a few times. V gene TRBV11-2 combines with J gene TRBJ2-1; 12 bases line up with TRBD2. Germline CDR1 SGHAT, CDR2 FQNNGV. The CDR3 extends over 14 amino acids. The V and J ends lost 7 bases and 4 bases, in that order; junction bases with no gene match: 2. The CDR3 sequence is CASMLAGGYNEQFF. The CDR3, as DNA: TGTGCCAGCATGCTAGCGGGAGGGTACAATGAGCAGTTCTTC.

DNA of the CDR3: TGTGCCAGCAGCCTGGAAACGGTGAGACAGCCCCAGCATTTT. Translation gives CASSLETVRQPQHF. The chain links TRBV7-2 to TRBJ1-5; D unresolved. Trimming took 5 bases from V and 7 from J, leaving 15 bases between them. This CDR3 contains 14 residues. Germline V gene data show CDR1 as SGHTA and CDR2 as FQGNSA.

The count of this clone is one. The chain couples TRBV18 to TRBJ2-2; 7 bases are shared with TRBD1. V gave up 8 bases and J gave up 5 bases; unmatched junction bases: 2. The CDR3 is made up of 12 amino acids. Germline V gives CDR1 KGHSH, CDR2 LQKENI. The DNA of the CDR3 is TGTGCCAGCCGGACAGGTACCGGGGAGCTGTTTTTT. This sequence encodes CASRTGTGELFF.

The rearrangement joins TRBV19 to TRBJ2-1, with D unclear. CDR3 length equals 15 residues. The V end lost 1 base, the J end lost 5 bases, and 12 bases lay between the germline ends. CDR1 and CDR2 from the germline V gene are LNHDA and SQIVND (reference sequence). Here the CDR3 DNA reads TGTGCCAGTAGTATAGGTCTCGGAAATAACAATGAGCAGTTCTTC. Its translation: CASSIGLGNNNEQFF.

This clone was counted between two and nine times. This chain joins TRBV2 and TRBJ1-3; D is unclear. CDR1 and CDR2 from the germline V gene are SNHLY and FYNNEI. Trimming pared 3 bases from V and 0 bases from J, leaving 9 bases between. CDR3 size: 15 residues. The CDR3 coding sequence is TGTGCCAGCAGTGACGGCGGAAACTCTGGAAACACCATATATTTT. This gives the protein CASSDGGNSGNTIYF.

The chain is built from TRBV18 and TRBJ2-7; 9 nucleotides match TRBD2. Germline trimming cut 5 bases from V and 3 bases from J; bases unmatched to any gene: 8. This CDR3 is built from 15 residues. The germline gives CDR1 KGHSH, CDR2 LQKENI. The CDR3 here is CASSSELAGYYEQYF. DNA of the CDR3: TGTGCCAGCTCATCCGAGCTAGCGGGGTACTACGAGCAGTACTTC.

The gene calls are TRBV2 and TRBJ2-7; D unresolved. Germline values: CDR1 SNHLY, CDR2 FYNNEI. The CDR3 covers 15 residues. The V gene lost 6 bases and the J gene lost 6 bases, with 21 bases spanning the gap. CDR3 amino acids: CASRPENNVGSEQYF. The CDR3, as DNA: TGTGCCAGCAGGCCCGAAAACAACGTGGGATCCGAGCAGTACTTC. Full variable domain (outside the CDR3, taken from reference TRBV2 and TRBJ2-7): EPEVTQTPSHQVTQMGQEVILRCVPISNHLYFYWYRQILGQKVEFLVSFYNNEISEKSEIFDDQFSVERPDGSNFTLKIRSTKLEDSAMYFCASRPENNVGSEQYFGPGTRLTVT.

This clone was counted once. The chain links TRBV10-3 to TRBJ2-7; 11 nucleotides line up with TRBD2. V shed 9 bases, J shed 3 bases, and the junction held 4 bases outside the gene matches. Germline V gene lookup returns CDR1 ENHRY and CDR2 SYGVKD. The CDR3 sequence is 13 residues long. The CDR3 nucleotides read TGTGCCATGACTAGCGGGAATCACTACGAGCAGTACTTC. This gives the protein CAMTSGNHYEQYF.

The chain carries TRBV30 and TRBJ2-7, with D tentatively TRBD2 (7 bases). Between the trimmed V and J ends, which lost 4 bases and 1 base, there was a span of 17 bases. The CDR3 contains 15 residues. CDR1 is GTSNPN, CDR2 SVGIG, per germline (reference sequence). CDR3 residues: CAWTPRGGFSYEQYF. DNA for the CDR3: TGTGCCTGGACTCCTAGGGGGGGATTTTCCTACGAGCAGTACTTC.

The J gene is TRBJ2-3, the V gene TRBV5-1; 7 bases agree with TRBD1. This CDR3 comprises 15 residues. The germline gives CDR1 SGHRS, CDR2 YFSETQ. J was trimmed by 0 bases and V by 2 bases; bases with no gene match: 3. The CDR3 here is CASSFGTASTDTQYF. As DNA, the CDR3 is TGCGCCAGCAGCTTCGGGACAGCGAGCACAGATACGCAGTATTTT.

The table lists this clone with a count of one. This chain connects TRBV7-2 to TRBJ1-1, with 8 positions matching TRBD1. Trimming removed 5 bases from V and 0 bases from J; junction bases left unmatched: 8. The CDR3 spans 16 residues. Germline-derived CDR1 and CDR2 are SGHTA and FQGNSA. For the CDR3, the DNA is TGTGCCAGCAGCATAAAACAGGGGGGGCTGAACACTGAAGCTTTCTTT. Its protein product is CASSIKQGGLNTEAFF.

This clone has only a few counts. The CDR3 sequence is CASRNTPAGGNTIYF. The CDR3, as DNA: TGTGCCAGCAGAAACACACCGGCGGGTGGAAACACCATATATTTT. V and J are TRBV2 and TRBJ1-3, with D unclear. Germline V gene sequence: CDR1 SNHLY, CDR2 FYNNEI. Between the trimmed V and J ends, which lost 6 bases and 3 bases, there was a span of 15 bases. The CDR3 contains 15 residues.

V gene TRBV2 combines with J gene TRBJ2-1, with D unclear. CDR3 length equals 14 residues. Trimming removed 3 bases at V and 2 bases at J, with 8 bases between. Germline V gene data show CDR1 as SNHLY and CDR2 as FYNNEI. The CDR3 sequence: CASSDRSAYNEQFF. CDR3 bases: TGTGCCAGCAGTGACCGCTCGGCCTACAATGAGCAGTTCTTC.